This T cell receptor (beta chain) was documented in a study of tumour-infiltrating T cells in Burkitt lymphoma. Study at large: Patients covered every epidemiological subtype of Burkitt lymphoma. Repertoire clonality predicted overall and progression-free survival.

Trimming shortened V by 0 bases and J by 8 bases, and 13 bases separated the two germline ends. The CDR3 length is 14 residues. Looked up from germline, CDR1 is SGDLS and CDR2 is YYNGEE. Profiling relied on immunoSEQ multiplex PCR, and the TCRdb table lists in-frame clones only, not all of them. The sample includes tens of thousands of clones, around 30% of them seen just once. Study-wide results and limits: Many Burkitt lymphoma patients shared several public clonotypes.

This clone was recorded a few times. The antigen remains undetermined. The source material was tumor tissue. This sequence joins TRBV9 and TRBJ2-3; D is possibly TRBD2 (5 bases). This clonotype was sampled from a human donor with Burkitt lymphoma. The CDR3 region is CASSVASASLTQYF. The CDR3 nucleotides read TGTGCCAGCAGCGTAGCTTCGGCTAGCCTTACGCAGTATTTT.